This TCR beta chain was identified during a study of T cell responses to AZD1222 COVID-19 vaccine. The table lists this clone with a count of one. The antigen is undetermined. Study observations and caveats: An increase in Spike-specific TCR breadth and depth was observed after two AZD1222 doses. Females outnumbered males among donors, who were mostly white British; clonal diversity was possibly underestimated. Among vaccine-associated CD4 TCRs, coverage spanned spike, with dominance at 160-218 and 743-854. At baseline, just a handful of AZD1222 recipients tested seropositive.

In germline, CDR1 is MNHEY, CDR2 SVGAGI. The ends lost 7 bases at V and 2 bases at J; junction bases unmatched: 6. The CDR3 sequence is 15 residues long. Here immunoSEQ multiplex PCR was the method, and the copy in TCRdb shows in-frame clones only, minus some. The table records 210,000 or so clones, just over 90% of them present only once. The J gene is TRBJ1-4, the V gene TRBV6-5; the match to TRBD1 covers 8 bases. The source of this sequence is an adult in good health. The specimen was peripheral blood, collected on day 0 of MenACWY control vaccination. The CDR3 sequence is CASNDRGPTNEKLFF. Written as DNA, the CDR3 is TGTGCCAGCAACGACAGGGGTCCCACTAATGAAAAACTGTTTTTT.